This TCR beta chain was documented in a study of blood T cells in healthy people across ages. Study in general: About one barcoded beta molecule per two T cells came from capture by template switching.

Donation came from healthy Caucasian individuals in Russia who were aged 6 to 90. A second PCR, run for roughly 7 to 12 cycles, used a sample-barcoded 5' primer plus a J-beta primer mix. TCRdb processed the 5' RACE reads anew with MiXCR; each CDR3 protein has one entry. The data show roughly 1.5 million distinct CDR3 sequences, with under 55% seen just once and about 4.1% held by the top ten. Turning to this clonotype: The target antigen is unknown.

Regarding the study as a whole: A roughly linear fall in TCR beta diversity per million T cells was seen with increasing age.

Germline-derived CDR1 and CDR2 are DFQATT and SNEGSKA (reference sequence). This CDR3 has 14 amino acids. Losses at the gene ends were 0 bases for V and 7 bases for J; bases not matched to a gene: 5. V and J are TRBV20-1 and TRBJ2-1; 8 nucleotides align to TRBD2. The sample consisted of blood. The TCR comes from a woman aged 18 to 35 in good health. The DNA for the CDR3 is TGCAGTGCTAGAGATAGGACGGGAGGGAATGAGCAGTTCTTC. Translation: CSARDRTGGNEQFF.